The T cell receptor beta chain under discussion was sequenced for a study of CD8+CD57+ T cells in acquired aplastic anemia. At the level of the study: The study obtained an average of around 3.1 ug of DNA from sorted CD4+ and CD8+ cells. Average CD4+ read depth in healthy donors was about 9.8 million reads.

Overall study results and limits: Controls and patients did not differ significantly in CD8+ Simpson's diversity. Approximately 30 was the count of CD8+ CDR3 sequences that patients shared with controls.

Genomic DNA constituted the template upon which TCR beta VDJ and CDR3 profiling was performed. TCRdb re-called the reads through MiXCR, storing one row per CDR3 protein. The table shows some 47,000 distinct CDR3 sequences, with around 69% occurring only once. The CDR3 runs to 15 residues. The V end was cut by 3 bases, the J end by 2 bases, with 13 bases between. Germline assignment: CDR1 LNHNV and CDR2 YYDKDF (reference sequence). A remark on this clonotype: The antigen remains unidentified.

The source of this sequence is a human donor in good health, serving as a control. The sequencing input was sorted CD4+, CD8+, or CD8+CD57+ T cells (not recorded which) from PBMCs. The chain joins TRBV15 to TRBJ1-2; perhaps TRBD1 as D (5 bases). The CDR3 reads CATSRGRGVNYGYTF. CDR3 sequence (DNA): TGTGCCACCAGCAGGGGGCGGGGCGTAAACTATGGCTACACCTTC.